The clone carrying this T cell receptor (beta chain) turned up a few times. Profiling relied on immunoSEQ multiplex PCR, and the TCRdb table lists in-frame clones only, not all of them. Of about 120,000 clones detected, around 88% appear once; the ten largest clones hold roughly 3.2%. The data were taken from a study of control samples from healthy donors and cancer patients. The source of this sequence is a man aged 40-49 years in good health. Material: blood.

CDR3 region: CASRLFSAGSYNSPLHF. The CDR3 DNA follows: TGTGCCAGCAGACTTTTCTCAGCGGGCTCCTATAATTCACCCCTCCACTTT. The chain joins TRBV27 to TRBJ1-6, with D uncertain. Germline V gene lookup returns CDR1 MNHEY and CDR2 SMNVEV (reference sequence). The CDR3 sequence is 17 residues long. Deletions cut 6 bases from V and 0 bases from J, with 15 bases between.